These T cell receptor beta chains were read from a single sample in a study of T cell repertoires in cytomegalovirus infection. TCRdb processed the reads anew with MiXCR; each CDR3 protein has one entry. Found here are 150,000 to 200,000 distinct CDR3 sequences, roughly 9.8% of them singletons; the top ten hold roughly 5.1%. Sequencing input: PBMCs. The receptors stem from a human donor in good health (CMV status not recorded). Some clones in this sample may be carry-over from other donors' samples. CDR3s include the opening cysteine and the closing phenylalanine or tryptophan. D genes are given only for firm matches. Not all rows give a size; the values are once, few, many and, for expanded clones, a class.

d_call: -; cdr3_length: 15; j_call: TRBJ1-1; v_call: TRBV7-6; clone_size: many; cdr3_aa: CASSPGGTLNTEAFF; cdr3_nt: TGTGCCAGCAGCCCGGGAGGGACACTCAACACTGAAGCTTTCTTT
d_call: -; cdr3_length: 13; j_call: TRBJ1-1; v_call: TRBV11-3; clone_size: many; cdr3_aa: CASSLVRDTEAFF; cdr3_nt: TGTGCCAGCAGCTTAGTCCGGGACACTGAAGCTTTCTTT
d_call: -; cdr3_length: 14; j_call: TRBJ2-5; v_call: TRBV7-2; clone_size: many; cdr3_aa: CASSLAGTRETQYF; cdr3_nt: TGTGCCAGCAGCTTAGCCGGGACACGAGAGACCCAGTACTTC
d_call: -; cdr3_length: 14; j_call: TRBJ1-4; v_call: TRBV6-4; clone_size: few; cdr3_aa: CASSPTPGREKLFF; cdr3_nt: TGTGCCAGCAGTCCGACTCCGGGCCGGGAAAAACTGTTTTTT
d_call: -; cdr3_length: 15; j_call: TRBJ1-4; v_call: TRBV7-9; clone_size: few; cdr3_aa: CASSPDIATNEKLFF; cdr3_nt: TGTGCCAGCAGTCCCGACATCGCAACTAATGAAAAACTGTTTTTT
d_call: -; cdr3_length: 15; j_call: TRBJ1-1; v_call: TRBV6-2/TRBV6-3; clone_size: many; cdr3_aa: CASSLVPNGVTEAFF; cdr3_nt: TGTGCCAGCAGTTTAGTACCGAACGGGGTCACTGAAGCTTTCTTT
d_call: -; cdr3_length: 15; j_call: TRBJ2-5; v_call: TRBV20-1; clone_size: -; cdr3_aa: CSARDGVRAGETQYF; cdr3_nt: TGCAGTGCTAGAGATGGGGTCCGGGCGGGAGAGACCCAGTACTTC
d_call: TRBD2; cdr3_length: 17; j_call: TRBJ2-1; v_call: TRBV5-1; clone_size: -; cdr3_aa: CASSPGTSGKGYNEQFF; cdr3_nt: TGCGCCAGCAGCCCCGGGACTAGCGGGAAGGGGTACAATGAGCAGTTCTTC
d_call: -; cdr3_length: 15; j_call: TRBJ1-5; v_call: TRBV6-6; clone_size: -; cdr3_aa: CASSPSTLGNQPQPF; cdr3_nt: TGTGCCAGCAGTCCCTCGACCCTGGGCAATCAGCCCCAGCCTTTT
d_call: TRBD2; cdr3_length: 15; j_call: TRBJ2-3; v_call: TRBV20-1; clone_size: few; cdr3_aa: CSARSREGFTDTQYF; cdr3_nt: TGCAGTGCTAGATCCCGGGAGGGGTTTACAGATACGCAGTATTTT
d_call: -; cdr3_length: 13; j_call: TRBJ2-3; v_call: TRBV7-2; clone_size: many; cdr3_aa: CASSLLTTDTQYF; cdr3_nt: TGTGCCAGCAGCTTGCTAACCACAGATACGCAGTATTTT
d_call: -; cdr3_length: 16; j_call: TRBJ2-4; v_call: TRBV10-3; clone_size: -; cdr3_aa: CAISDPGHGAKNIQYF; cdr3_nt: TGTGCCATCAGTGACCCGGGACATGGAGCCAAAAACATTCAGTACTTC
d_call: -; cdr3_length: 13; j_call: TRBJ2-5; v_call: TRBV28; clone_size: few; cdr3_aa: CASSPRIVETQYF; cdr3_nt: TGTGCCAGCAGTCCTCGCATAGTAGAGACCCAGTACTTC
d_call: -; cdr3_length: 12; j_call: TRBJ2-3; v_call: TRBV7-9; clone_size: -; cdr3_aa: CASSFRADTQYF; cdr3_nt: TGTGCCAGCAGCTTTAGGGCGGATACGCAGTATTTT
d_call: -; cdr3_length: 14; j_call: TRBJ2-7; v_call: TRBV20-1; clone_size: many; cdr3_aa: CSARQVTTTYEQYF; cdr3_nt: TGCAGTGCTAGACAGGTTACTACCACCTACGAGCAGTACTTC
d_call: TRBD2; cdr3_length: 22; j_call: TRBJ2-6; v_call: TRBV28; clone_size: -; cdr3_aa: CASSLKWGGGRLPNSGANVLTF; cdr3_nt: TGTGCCAGCAGTTTAAAGTGGGGGGGGGGGAGGCTGCCGAACTCTGGGGCCAACGTCCTGACTTTC
d_call: -; cdr3_length: 11; j_call: TRBJ2-7; v_call: TRBV20-1; clone_size: few; cdr3_aa: CSAPRGYEQYF; cdr3_nt: TGCAGTGCTCCTAGGGGGTACGAGCAGTACTTC